The present T cell receptor (beta chain) was sequenced within a study of cytomegalovirus exposure and HLA in healthy donors. Study results and caveats: Only CMV serostatus was available as immune exposure information.

PCR employed 60 Vbeta and 13 Jbeta primers. The repertoire was sequenced with immunoSEQ multiplex PCR; TCRdb's copy has only in-frame clones and lacks some. The data contain under 300,000 clones, more than 80% of them seen just once; the ten biggest clones take up 4%. In the case of this clone: Its matching antigen is unknown.

V gave up 5 bases and J gave up 2 bases, with 9 bases separating them. Germline CDR1 is LNHDA and CDR2 is SQIVND (reference sequence). The CDR3 loop spans 14 amino acids. The specimen was PBMCs. The chain joins TRBV19 to TRBJ1-4, with D possibly matching TRBD1 (6 bases). The receptor was derived from a man in his forties in good health and CMV-seropositive. Here the CDR3 DNA reads TGTGCCAGTAGTTCCACAGGGACTAATGAAAAACTGTTTTTT. It encodes CASSSTGTNEKLFF.